The rows below give T cell receptor beta chains drawn from one sample of a study of shared clonotypes between healthy human individuals. Libraries were prepared by immunoSEQ multiplex PCR; TCRdb keeps only in-frame clonotypes and omits some of them. The sample shows approximately 500,000 clones, more than 75% of them seen only once. Sample: PBMCs. These receptors were collected from a woman aged 35 to 49 in good health. Some clones in this sample may be carry-over from other donors' samples. CDR3s leave out the opening cysteine and the closing phenylalanine or tryptophan. The order of the fields is J gene, V gene, CDR3 length, CDR3 protein.

TRBJ2-5 | TRBV7-2 | 14 | ASSLAGTGGMVTQY
TRBJ1-2 | TRBV7-9 | 14 | ASSPHLNRANYGYT
TRBJ2-1 | TRBV7-6 | 13 | ASSLDRTSYNEQF
TRBJ2-5 | TRBV5-4 | 13 | ASSRGQGFQETQY
. | TRBV4-3 | 13 | ASSQEKRTNYEQY
TRBJ2-3 | TRBV5-1 | 12 | ASSLEQGTDTQY
TRBJ2-1 | TRBV7-9 | 14 | ASSPPGGSAYNEQF
TRBJ2-7 | TRBV20-1 | 8 | SARPNEQY
TRBJ1-1 | TRBV7-9 | 11 | ASFGQPDTEAF
TRBJ1-5 | TRBV2 | 12 | ASSEAAGDQPQH
TRBJ2-1 | TRBV19 | 15 | ASSRGLAGGPGGEQF
TRBJ2-5 | TRBV7-6 | 14 | ASSLSVGGRQETQY
TRBJ1-2 | TRBV20-1 | 9 | SADRVWGYT
TRBJ1-2 | TRBV5-1 | 12 | ASSYRDRNYGYT
TRBJ1-2 | TRBV28 | 14 | ASRLSLQGFGYGYT
TRBJ1-3 | TRBV7-9 | 14 | ASSPGGGISGNTIY
TRBJ2-1 | TRBV28 | 12 | ASSPVDRANEQF
TRBJ2-1 | TRBV6-1 | 12 | ASSEVPPYNEQF
TRBJ1-2 | TRBV28 | 8 | ASGPEGRL
TRBJ2-1 | TRBV6-4 | 13 | ASSDDPSSYNEQF
TRBJ2-7 | TRBV4-3 | 13 | ASSQASGFSYEQY
TRBJ2-3 | TRBV2 | 11 | ASAGVTTDTQY
TRBJ2-1 | TRBV7-9 | 14 | ASSLVPRRARNEQF
TRBJ2-3 | TRBV9 | 14 | ASSVGAGGITDTQY
TRBJ2-5 | TRBV11-2 | 14 | ASSLDWGQAIETQY
TRBJ2-2 | TRBV6-6 | 13 | ASSPGQGDTGELF
TRBJ2-1 | TRBV5-4 | 13 | ASSPGTNSGNEQF
TRBJ1-6 | TRBV30 | 11 | AWLSSYNSPLH
TRBJ2-1 | TRBV18 | 13 | ASSRGLAGSNEQF
TRBJ2-1 | TRBV6-5 | 12 | ASSSTPSRNEQF
TRBJ2-5 | TRBV7-3 | 11 | ASRSGSLETQY
TRBJ2-7 | TRBV18 | 13 | ASSPGLAGAYEQY
TRBJ2-2 | TRBV11-1 | 14 | ASSSRGARRPGELF
TRBJ2-5 | TRBV5-1 | 14 | ASSLTGTGGEETQY
TRBJ1-2 | TRBV27 | 11 | ASRTGAFYGYT
TRBJ2-1 | TRBV4-3 | 15 | ASSQQPPGGPHNEQF
TRBJ2-1 | TRBV19 | 14 | ASSIGPAGAYNEQF
TRBJ2-2 | TRBV28 | 12 | ASRSSGNTGELF
TRBJ2-2 | TRBV4-2 | 15 | ASSPPWTGRNTGELF
TRBJ2-1 | TRBV9 | 15 | ASSEGTSGSTYNEQF
TRBJ1-2 | TRBV4-2 | 13 | ASSHGTNLINGYT
TRBJ2-3 | TRBV4-3 | 15 | ASSQERTTISTDTQY
TRBJ2-7 | TRBV10-3 | 14 | AISESDRGSSYEQY
TRBJ1-1 | TRBV9 | 11 | ASSRRENTEAF
TRBJ2-7 | TRBV15 | 11 | ATSRGDYYEQY
TRBJ1-6 | TRBV29-1 | 12 | SVSTGGADSPLH
TRBJ2-1 | TRBV7-8 | 15 | ASSFSRLAGGPNEQF
TRBJ2-2 | TRBV6-1 | 14 | ASSEGPGVGIGELF
TRBJ2-7 | TRBV29-1 | 10 | SVSSANHEQY
TRBJ2-7 | TRBV6-5 | 14 | ASSYSRTSGTYEQY
TRBJ1-2 | TRBV19 | 16 | ASSIATGTGGARYGYT
TRBJ1-5 | TRBV6-1 | 13 | ASSDLFGSNQPQH
TRBJ2-7 | TRBV5-1 | 12 | ASSLQTGAYEQY
TRBJ2-7 | TRBV27 | 11 | ASSLRDGYEQY
TRBJ2-2 | TRBV28 | 12 | ASIRDIQTGELF
TRBJ2-2 | TRBV7-2 | 16 | ASSPLLAGGGSTGELF
TRBJ1-1 | TRBV6-1 | 12 | ASSDLDRGAEAF
TRBJ1-2 | TRBV4-2 | 11 | ASSQDRVVGYT